The text below deals with one TCR beta chain. The target antigen is unknown. This CDR3 has 16 amino acids. V was clipped by 3 bases and J by 4 bases, with 18 bases between them. The germline V gene has CDR1 SNHLY and CDR2 FYNNEI. This entry comes from a study of T cells in localized non-small cell lung cancer. Findings of the study overall: Maximal T cell clonality occurred in uninvolved adjacent lung, with tumor ranking below it. For the top 100 tumor clones, a median about 62 also appeared in adjacent lung. Elevated circulating T cell density in blood was associated with longer overall survival.

The data were produced by immunoSEQ multiplex PCR, yet TCRdb's version contains in-frame clones alone and is incomplete. The data hold roughly 15,000 clones, with 75% to 90% observed a single time. Sequences were derived from peripheral blood, sampled before any cancer treatment. The receptor comes from a woman aged 35 to 70 with stage I lung adenocarcinoma. The chain employs TRBV2 and TRBJ1-1, with D perhaps matching TRBD1 (5 bases). CDR3 loop: CASSEEGRVPGTEAFF. CDR3 nucleotides: TGTGCCAGCAGTGAGGAGGGGAGGGTGCCGGGCACTGAAGCTTTCTTT. Filled out from reference TRBV2 and TRBJ1-1, the complete variable domain reads EPEVTQTPSHQVTQMGQEVILRCVPISNHLYFYWYRQILGQKVEFLVSFYNNEISEKSEIFDDQFSVERPDGSNFTLKIRSTKLEDSAMYFCASSEEGRVPGTEAFFGQGTRLTVV.